The subject of this entry is one T cell receptor (beta chain). This record belongs to a study of blood T cell repertoires in COVID-19. Looking at the study overall: Samples taken during acute and convalescent COVID-19 were collected in the United States, Italy and Spain. Sample material is recorded as cDNA or gDNA derived from T cells, B-cell-depleted T cells, or PBMCs.

Trimming removed 5 bases from V and 4 bases from J; junction bases left unmatched: 12. Per germline, CDR1 LNHDA and CDR2 SQIVND (reference sequence). The CDR3 has 16 residues. Original analysis: Amplifying reference gene primers gave estimates of nucleated cell counts. The method was immunoSEQ multiplex PCR; TCRdb's version includes in-frame clones alone and lacks a portion of them. Clonal size and the V and J genes are those of that table, whereas D and trimming came from the DNA. This sample has 35,000 to 40,000 clones, with about 84% found just once. This chain connects TRBV19 to TRBJ2-7; 9 positions match TRBD1. This clonotype originated in a man at least 80 years old with active or convalescent COVID-19. The sample consisted of peripheral blood. CDR3 sequence: CASSSPGQGGWYEQYF. Here the CDR3 DNA reads TGTGCCAGTAGTTCACCGGGACAGGGCGGATGGTACGAGCAGTACTTC. The variable domain in full, with the rest retrieved from reference TRBV19 and TRBJ2-7, is DGGITQSPKYLFRKEGQNVTLSCEQNLNHDAMYWYRQDPGQGLRLIYYSQIVNDFQKGDIAEGYSVSREKKESFPLTVTSAQKNPTAFYLCASSSPGQGGWYEQYFGPGTRLTVT.